The following is a TCR beta chain sequence with its context. This sample stems from a study of blood T cell repertoires in COVID-19. Study-wide context: The study drew acute and convalescent COVID-19 samples from the United States, Italy and Spain.

Original handling: Estimation of nucleated cell counts relied on the amplification of reference gene primers. Profiling relied on immunoSEQ multiplex PCR, and the TCRdb table lists in-frame clones only, not all of them. V, J and clone size are taken as reported in that table, and D and trimming were inferred from the DNA itself. The table has some 530,000 clones, roughly nine tenths seen once; the top ten hold approximately 8.3%. Self-reported history from a screening survey and questionnaire set each donor's cohort. CDR3 length: 15 residues. Trimming removed 3 bases from V and 6 bases from J, with 15 bases in between. Looked up from germline, CDR1 is DFQATT and CDR2 is SNEGSKA (reference sequence).

Sequencing was carried out using PBMCs or T cells enriched from blood (not recorded which). This TCR came from a woman between 55 and 75 years old who had recovered from COVID-19. The J gene is TRBJ1-6, the V gene TRBV20-1, with D perhaps matching TRBD1 (5 bases). DNA of the CDR3: TGCAGTGCTAGTGGGGGAAGGGGCCCTAATTCACCCCTCCACTTT. Residues: CSASGGRGPNSPLHF.